Below, one T cell receptor beta chain is given with its context. The antigen is not known. These data are taken from a study of CD8 T cells in ankylosing spondylitis. Study-wide results and caveats: Reportedly, significant enrichment of disease-linked clones occurred in matched ankylosing spondylitis synovial fluid. One TCR beta motif, made up of 7 or 8 highly homologous variants, appeared characteristic of ankylosing spondylitis blood.

TCRdb used MiXCR to reprocess the 5' RACE reads, holding one entry per CDR3 protein. The repertoire holds a few hundred thousand distinct CDR3 sequences, with less than 25% as singletons. This CDR3 has 12 residues. Trimming took 2 bases from V and 4 from J; bases not matched to a gene: 1. Germline-derived CDR1 and CDR2 are DFQATT and SNEGSKA (reference sequence). The rearrangement links TRBV20-1 to TRBJ1-1, with 7 positions matching TRBD1. Sequencing used blood, either unsorted or a sorted T cell fraction (not recorded which). This TCR was sampled from a female donor with ankylosing spondylitis or in good health (not recorded which). The CDR3 is CSARRDSTEAFF. The CDR3 nucleotides are TGCAGTGCTAGACGGGACAGCACTGAAGCTTTCTTT.